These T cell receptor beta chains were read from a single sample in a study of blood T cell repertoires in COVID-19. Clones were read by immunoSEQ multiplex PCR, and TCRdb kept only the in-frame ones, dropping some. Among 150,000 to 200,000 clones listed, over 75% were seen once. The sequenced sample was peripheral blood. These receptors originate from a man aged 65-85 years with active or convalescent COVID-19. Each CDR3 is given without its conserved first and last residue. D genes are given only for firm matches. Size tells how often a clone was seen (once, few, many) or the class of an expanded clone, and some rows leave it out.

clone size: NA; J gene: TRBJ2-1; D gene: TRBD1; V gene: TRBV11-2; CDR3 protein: ASSRGQGTYNEQF
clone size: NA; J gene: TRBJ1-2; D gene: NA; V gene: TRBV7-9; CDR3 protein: ASSPGHPNGYT
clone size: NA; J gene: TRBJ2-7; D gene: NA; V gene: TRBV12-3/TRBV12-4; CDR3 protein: ASTFGAGEQY
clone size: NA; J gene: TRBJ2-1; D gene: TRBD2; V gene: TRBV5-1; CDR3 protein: ASSLDSGSRYNEQF
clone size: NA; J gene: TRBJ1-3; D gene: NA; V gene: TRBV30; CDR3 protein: AWSAAGTGNTIY
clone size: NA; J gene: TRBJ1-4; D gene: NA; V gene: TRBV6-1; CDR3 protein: ASSDFGANEKLF
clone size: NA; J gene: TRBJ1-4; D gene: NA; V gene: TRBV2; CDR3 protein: ASSQQTGLNEKLF
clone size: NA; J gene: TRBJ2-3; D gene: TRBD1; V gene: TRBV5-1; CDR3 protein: ASSRQGTSTDTQY
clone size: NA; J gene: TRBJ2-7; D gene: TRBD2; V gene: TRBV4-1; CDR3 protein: ASSQTGTRGAYEQY
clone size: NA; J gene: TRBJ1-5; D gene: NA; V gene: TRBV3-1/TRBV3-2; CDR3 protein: ASSPSHGGGYNQPQH
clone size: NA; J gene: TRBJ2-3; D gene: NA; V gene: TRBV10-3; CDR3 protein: AIRPGHGADTQY
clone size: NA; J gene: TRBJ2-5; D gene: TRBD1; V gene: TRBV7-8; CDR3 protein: ASSRDRGQETQY
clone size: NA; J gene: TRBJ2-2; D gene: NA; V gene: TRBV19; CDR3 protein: ASSNTGIGNTGELF
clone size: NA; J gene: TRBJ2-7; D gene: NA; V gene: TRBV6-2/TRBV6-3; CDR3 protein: ASSSNYEQY
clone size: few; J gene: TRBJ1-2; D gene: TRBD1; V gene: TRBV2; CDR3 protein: ASRNRGSYGYT
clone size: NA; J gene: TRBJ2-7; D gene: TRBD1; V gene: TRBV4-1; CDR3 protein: ASSRTTGGAGNTYEQY
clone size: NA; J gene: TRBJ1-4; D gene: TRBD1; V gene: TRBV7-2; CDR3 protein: ASSPGQVATNEKLF
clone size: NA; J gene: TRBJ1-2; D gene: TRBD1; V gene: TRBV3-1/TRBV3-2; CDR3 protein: ASSRGTGDSGYT
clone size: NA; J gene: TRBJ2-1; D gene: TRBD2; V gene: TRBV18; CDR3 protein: ASSPSGSSWEQF
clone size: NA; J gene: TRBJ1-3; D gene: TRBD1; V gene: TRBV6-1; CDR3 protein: ASSEDYLGTEN
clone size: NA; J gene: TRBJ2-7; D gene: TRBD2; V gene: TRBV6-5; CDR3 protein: ASSYGGERGEQY
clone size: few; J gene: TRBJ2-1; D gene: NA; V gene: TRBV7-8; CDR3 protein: ASSLERISYNEQF
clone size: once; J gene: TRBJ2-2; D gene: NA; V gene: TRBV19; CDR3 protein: ASSIYNTGELF
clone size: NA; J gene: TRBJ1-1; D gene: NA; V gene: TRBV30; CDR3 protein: AWSRGQMNTEAF
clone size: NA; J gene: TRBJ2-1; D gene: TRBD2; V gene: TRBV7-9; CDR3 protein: ASSPPGTSGYNEQF
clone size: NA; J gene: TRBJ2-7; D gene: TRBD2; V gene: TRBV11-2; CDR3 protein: ASGRAGSGEQY
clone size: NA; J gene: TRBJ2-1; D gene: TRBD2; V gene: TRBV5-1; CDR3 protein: ASSKITGTSGEQF
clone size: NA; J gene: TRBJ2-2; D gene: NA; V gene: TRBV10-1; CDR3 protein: ASTGGNTGELF
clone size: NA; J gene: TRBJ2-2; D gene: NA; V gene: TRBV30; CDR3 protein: AWSDLGDTTGELF
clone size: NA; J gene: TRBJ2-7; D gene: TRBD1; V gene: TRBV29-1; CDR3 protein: SVEVGQGMGEQY
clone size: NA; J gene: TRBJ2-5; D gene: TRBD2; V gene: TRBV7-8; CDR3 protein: ASSRRGGTQETQY
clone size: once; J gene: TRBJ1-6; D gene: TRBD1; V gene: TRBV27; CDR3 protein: ASSAQGAHSSPLH
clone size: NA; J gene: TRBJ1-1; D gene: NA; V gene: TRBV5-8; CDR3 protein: ASSSYRGTEAF
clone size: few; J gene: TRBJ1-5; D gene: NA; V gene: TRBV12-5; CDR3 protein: ASDQWGGSNQPQH
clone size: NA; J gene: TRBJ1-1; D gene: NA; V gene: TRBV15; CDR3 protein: ATSRDESHTEAF
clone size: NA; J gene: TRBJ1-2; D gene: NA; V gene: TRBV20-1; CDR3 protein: SASVRGYGYT
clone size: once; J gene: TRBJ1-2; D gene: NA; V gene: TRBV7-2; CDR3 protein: ASSLAGVDYGYT
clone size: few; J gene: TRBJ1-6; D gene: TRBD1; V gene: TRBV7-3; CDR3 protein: ASSLQGAGSPLH
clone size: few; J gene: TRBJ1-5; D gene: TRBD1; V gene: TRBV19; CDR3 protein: ASSTLRGQRVNQPQH
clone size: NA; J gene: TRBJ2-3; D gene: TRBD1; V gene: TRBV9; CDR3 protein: ASSVEGSKGAFTDTQY
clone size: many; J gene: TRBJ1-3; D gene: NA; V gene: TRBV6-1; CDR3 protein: ASSDGLRGGNTIY
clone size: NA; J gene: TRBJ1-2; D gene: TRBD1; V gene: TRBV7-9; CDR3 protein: ASSRQGVTVGYT
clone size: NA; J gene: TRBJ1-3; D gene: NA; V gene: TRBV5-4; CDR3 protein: ASSLSGGNSGNTIY
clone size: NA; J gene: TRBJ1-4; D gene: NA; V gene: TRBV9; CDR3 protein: ASSVDFNEKLF
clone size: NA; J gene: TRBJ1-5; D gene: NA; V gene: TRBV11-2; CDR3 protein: ASSRQGDQPQH
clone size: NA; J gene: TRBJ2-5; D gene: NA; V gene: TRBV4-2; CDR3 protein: ASSQDAEEETQY
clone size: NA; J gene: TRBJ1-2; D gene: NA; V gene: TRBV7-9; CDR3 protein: ASSATTEPNYGYT
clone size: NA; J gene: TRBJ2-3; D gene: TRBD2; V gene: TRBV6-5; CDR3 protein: ASSGPQRGKDTQY
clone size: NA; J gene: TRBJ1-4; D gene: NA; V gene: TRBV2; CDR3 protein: ASRAWGGATNEKLF
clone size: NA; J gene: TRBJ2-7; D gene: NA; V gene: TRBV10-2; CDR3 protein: ASSGGRAGSGVPGVQY
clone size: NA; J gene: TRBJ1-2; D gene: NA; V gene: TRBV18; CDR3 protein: ASSPLGGLGPRDGYT
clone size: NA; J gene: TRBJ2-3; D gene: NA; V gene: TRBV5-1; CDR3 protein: ASSGGLLGTQY
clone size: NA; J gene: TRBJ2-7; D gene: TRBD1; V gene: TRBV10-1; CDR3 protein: ASSPQGTIYEQY
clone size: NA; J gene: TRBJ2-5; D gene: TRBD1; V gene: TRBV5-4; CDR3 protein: ASSLRGLETQY
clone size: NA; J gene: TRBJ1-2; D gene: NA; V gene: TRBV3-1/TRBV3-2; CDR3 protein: ASSQTGHGDGGYT
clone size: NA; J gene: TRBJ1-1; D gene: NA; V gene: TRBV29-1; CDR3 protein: SVDGVDGENTEAF
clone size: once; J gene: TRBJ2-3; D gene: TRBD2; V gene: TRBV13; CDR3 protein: ASSWGLAGPSLLGGTQY